This TCR beta chain was sequenced for a study of shared clonotypes between healthy human individuals. Study outcomes and limitations: At large depth, rarefaction still showed sorted-subset sequencing to be incomplete. Donors were few, which limited the genetic and exposure-history diversity represented. Measured sharing among donors was expected to vary with sequencing depth.

The study ran the assay at deep level. Profiling relied on immunoSEQ multiplex PCR, and the TCRdb table lists in-frame clones only, not all of them. Of under 2.5 million clones in the sample, just under 95% were seen once. Germline V gene data show CDR1 as SGHRS and CDR2 as YFSETQ. The CDR3 is 15 residues long. The V end lost 6 bases, the J end lost 4 bases, and 18 bases lay between the germline ends. With regard to this clone: Its specificity is not known.

The sequence came from a young man in good health. Some clones in this sample may be carry-over from other donors' samples. The gene calls are TRBV5-1 and TRBJ2-3; maybe TRBD2 (6 bases). Sequences were obtained from naive CD4+ T cells from PBMCs. Subset meaning: CD45RA+ positively selected. CDR3: CASTREMGPPDTQYF. CDR3 DNA sequence: TGCGCCAGCACACGGGAGATGGGTCCCCCAGATACGCAGTATTTT.